The 2 T cell receptor beta chains reported below all come from one sample, sequenced in a study of PD-L1 blockade in urothelial cancer. The data were produced by immunoSEQ multiplex PCR, yet TCRdb's version contains in-frame clones alone and is incomplete. The table shows more than 90,000 clones, with 87% occurring only once. Time point described: pretreatment peripheral blood. The input for sequencing was PBMCs, taken around atezolizumab (anti-PD-L1) treatment. The receptor source for this set is a man between 60 and 75 years old with urothelial cancer.

The rearrangement links TRBV9 to TRBJ2-7; the match to TRBD2 covers 8 bases. Germline CDR1 reads SGDLS; CDR2 reads YYNGEE. There are 16 residues in the CDR3. The J segment lost 0 bases and the V segment lost 0 bases, leaving 5 bases of the junction unmatched. The CDR3 here is CASSVGPGGSSYEQYF. In nucleotides, the CDR3 is TGTGCCAGCAGCGTAGGACCGGGAGGGAGCTCCTACGAGCAGTACTTC.

The chain is built from TRBV6-5 and TRBJ2-7, with D perhaps matching TRBD1 (6 bases). The V gene's germline CDR1 is MNHEY and CDR2 SVGAGI. V was trimmed by 2 bases and J by 4 bases, leaving 12 bases between them. The CDR3 has 14 residues. The CDR3 protein is CASSYQDSLYEQYF. The CDR3 region has the DNA TGTGCCAGCAGTTACCAGGACAGCCTTTACGAGCAGTACTTC.